The 8 T cell receptor beta chains given below trace back to one sample, sequenced in a study of T cell clones after liver transplantation. Sequencing was performed with immunoSEQ multiplex PCR; in TCRdb, only in-frame clones are kept and a portion is missing. Of 20,000 to 25,000 clones listed, nearly 80% were seen once; the top ten hold about 32%. Sequenced here: CD8+ T cells from blood, sampled around 4.5 years after liver transplant. These receptors came from a human patient who received a liver transplant. Certain T cells may be donor cells from the graft.

The V and J genes are TRBV4-1 and TRBJ1-4; 11 bases match TRBD1. V lost 4 bases to trimming and J lost 4 bases; unmatched junction nucleotides: 8. The germline CDR1 and CDR2 sequences are MGHRA and YSYEKL. There are 17 residues in the CDR3. The CDR3 loop reads CASSPGTGGPLNEKLFF. The CDR3 DNA is TGCGCCAGCAGCCCTGGGACAGGGGGGCCACTTAATGAAAAACTGTTTTTT.

The V and J genes are TRBV6-4 and TRBJ2-5, with 10 bases fitting TRBD1. Looked up from germline, CDR1 is MRHNA and CDR2 is SNTAGT. This CDR3 is built from 16 residues. The trim removed 0 bases at V and 0 bases at J, leaving 1 base unmatched. The CDR3 bases are TGTGCCAGCAGTGACTCTGACAGGGGGCACCAAGAGACCCAGTACTTC. Translation gives CASSDSDRGHQETQYF.

V is TRBV5-4 and J is TRBJ2-7; TRBD1 is a possible D gene (8 bases). V shed 3 bases and J shed 3 bases, with 16 bases lying between them. In germline, CDR1 is SGHNT, CDR2 YYREEE (reference sequence). This CDR3 has 15 amino acids. This chain's CDR3 is CASSSDRGLSYEQYF. The CDR3, as DNA: TGTGCCAGCAGCTCCGACAGGGGACTAAGCTACGAGCAGTACTTC.

V gene TRBV19 combines with J gene TRBJ2-7, with a tentative D call TRBD1 (6 bases). V lost 5 bases and J 2 bases, leaving 10 bases between the germline ends. The germline V gene has CDR1 LNHDA and CDR2 SQIVND (reference sequence). This CDR3 contains 13 residues. The CDR3 sequence: CASSVGGTYEQYF. CDR3 coding DNA: TGTGCCAGTAGTGTAGGGGGTACCTACGAGCAGTACTTC.

A single count supports this clone. The V call is TRBV7-9, the J call TRBJ2-2, with 9 bases aligning to TRBD2. This CDR3 comprises 16 residues. Germline CDR1 is SEHNR and CDR2 is FQNEAQ (reference sequence). Germline trimming cut 3 bases from V and 4 bases from J; bases unmatched to any gene: 6. CDR3 residues: CASSFSGGPATGELFF. The CDR3 nucleotides read TGTGCCAGCAGCTTTAGCGGGGGCCCCGCCACCGGGGAGCTGTTTTTT.

The V and J genes are TRBV5-4 and TRBJ1-1; 7 nucleotides align to TRBD1. The CDR3 spans 14 residues. V lost 4 bases to trimming and J lost 3 bases; unmatched junction nucleotides: 6. Per the germline V gene, CDR1 is SGHNT and CDR2 is YYREEE (reference sequence). The CDR3 DNA follows: TGTGCCAGCAGCCTTGGTGGGACAGACACTGAAGCTTTCTTT. This codes for CASSLGGTDTEAFF.

The genes are TRBV2 and TRBJ1-1, with 9 bases aligning to TRBD1. Germline CDR1 SNHLY, CDR2 FYNNEI. The CDR3 length is 14 residues. V shed 6 bases, J shed 6 bases, and the junction held 8 bases outside the gene matches. CDR3 protein: CASRPTGGSSEAFF. As DNA, the CDR3 is TGTGCCAGCAGACCTACAGGGGGCAGTTCTGAAGCTTTCTTT.

This clone was detected a few times. The rearrangement joins TRBV28 to TRBJ1-6; 9 bases agree with TRBD1. V lost 2 bases to trimming and J lost 7 bases; unmatched junction nucleotides: 9. The CDR3 totals 17 residues. Germline lookup yields CDR1 MDHEN and CDR2 SYDVKM. The chain's CDR3 is CASSLVSAGTGNSPLHF. CDR3 in DNA: TGTGCCAGCAGTTTAGTCTCCGCCGGGACAGGGAATTCACCCCTCCACTTT.